The present entry profiles one T cell receptor (beta chain) with its context. The V end lost 5 bases, the J end lost 0 bases, and 8 bases lay between the germline ends. Germline V gene sequence: CDR1 SGHTA, CDR2 FQGNSA. The CDR3 is 14 residues long. Original methodology: The authors estimated nucleated cell counts from reference gene primer amplification. Sequenced by immunoSEQ multiplex PCR; TCRdb stores in-frame clones only, minus some. D and trimming were read from the DNA, whereas the V and J calls and clone size are those reported in that table. The top ten clones hold approximately 1.5% of a sample with 400,000 or so clones, roughly 90% of them seen once. The data stem from a study of blood T cell repertoires in COVID-19. Across the whole study: Samples came from the United States, Italy and Spain, spanning acute and convalescent COVID-19. PBMCs, B-cell-depleted T cells, or T cells were the source of the cDNA or gDNA that made up the material.

During active infection, Seattle patients enrolled and were then monitored through disease. The receptor was derived from a middle-aged woman with COVID-19, enrolled during active disease. The specimen sequenced was peripheral blood. The chain couples TRBV7-2 to TRBJ1-3, with a tentative D call TRBD1 (5 bases). In nucleotides, the CDR3 is TGTGCCAGCAGCCAGGGCCTCTCTGGAAACACCATATATTTT. Its translation: CASSQGLSGNTIYF.